This T cell receptor beta chain was sequenced for a study of CD4+ T cells in melanoma. Broader study findings: CD8+ T cell, macrophage and B cell function reportedly correlated with neoantigen-specific CD4+ T cells. In melanoma, neoantigen-specific CD4+ T cells reportedly differed in differentiation state.

On this clone itself: Its cognate antigen is unknown.

Using immunoSEQ multiplex PCR, the repertoire was profiled, and TCRdb retains in-frame clones only, with some absent. This sample has about 50,000 clones, with 85% to 90% found just once. The specimen sequenced was peripheral blood. The TCR originated in a human donor with melanoma.

CDR3 DNA: TGTGCTAGTGGCCGGGTGGGGGCCGGGGAGCTGTTTTTT. Translating gives CASGRVGAGELFF. V gene TRBV12-5 combines with J gene TRBJ2-2; D assignment may be TRBD1 or TRBD2 (5 bases each). Germline loops: CDR1 LGHNT, CDR2 FRNRAP. Trimming stripped 6 bases from V and 6 bases from J, with 11 bases between. The CDR3 sequence is 13 residues long.